This TCR beta chain was identified in a study of cytomegalovirus exposure and HLA in healthy donors. The study's findings and limits: In vitro testing confirmed a few CMV-associated chains as specific for CMV antigens. Whilst most TCR sequences proved rare, a subset of public TCRs occurred across many donors. It was 150 to 200 TCR beta chains that were listed as cytomegalovirus-associated.

The CDR3 loop spans 14 amino acids. Germline loops: CDR1 SGHNT, CDR2 YYREEE (reference sequence). The V segment lost 5 bases and the J segment 6 bases; nucleotides outside the gene matches: 5. Of note for this clone: Its antigen is not known.

Profiling relied on immunoSEQ multiplex PCR, and the TCRdb table lists in-frame clones only, not all of them. The table lists some 180,000 clones, around 86% of them singletons. It was the approximately 130-subject validation cohort, separate from the approximately 670-subject first cohort, to which the donors belonged. The TCR sequence derives from a man between 25 and 39 years old in good health and CMV-seropositive. The sequenced sample consisted of PBMCs. The chain combines TRBV5-4 with TRBJ1-4, with TRBD1 matching 9 bases. The CDR3 region has the DNA TGTGCCAGCAGAAAGGACAGGGGCGATGAAAAACTGTTTTTT. Translating it yields CASRKDRGDEKLFF.